This TCR beta chain is drawn from a study of blood T cell repertoires in COVID-19. Overall study: Acute and convalescent COVID-19 samples came from the United States, Italy and Spain. T cells, B-cell-depleted T cells, or PBMCs provided the cDNA or gDNA that served as material.

The CDR3 covers 13 residues. The germline V gene encodes CDR1 SGDLS and CDR2 YYNGEE. V lost 4 bases and J lost 6; bases outside the gene matches: 5. Source study methods: It was from reference gene primer amplification that nucleated cell counts were estimated. TCRdb's table, derived via immunoSEQ multiplex PCR, lists solely in-frame clones and lacks some. Clone size and the V and J calls come from that table; the DNA yielded D and trimming. The repertoire includes about 80,000 clones, approximately 76% of them detected once, and 16% sits in the top ten. The sample taken for sequencing was peripheral blood. The chain has TRBV9 and TRBJ1-2, with 8 bases that match TRBD1. This sequence was found in a man aged 70-80 years with active or convalescent COVID-19. The CDR3 is CASSLGQDNGYTF. DNA for the CDR3: TGTGCCAGCAGCCTGGGACAGGACAATGGCTACACCTTC.